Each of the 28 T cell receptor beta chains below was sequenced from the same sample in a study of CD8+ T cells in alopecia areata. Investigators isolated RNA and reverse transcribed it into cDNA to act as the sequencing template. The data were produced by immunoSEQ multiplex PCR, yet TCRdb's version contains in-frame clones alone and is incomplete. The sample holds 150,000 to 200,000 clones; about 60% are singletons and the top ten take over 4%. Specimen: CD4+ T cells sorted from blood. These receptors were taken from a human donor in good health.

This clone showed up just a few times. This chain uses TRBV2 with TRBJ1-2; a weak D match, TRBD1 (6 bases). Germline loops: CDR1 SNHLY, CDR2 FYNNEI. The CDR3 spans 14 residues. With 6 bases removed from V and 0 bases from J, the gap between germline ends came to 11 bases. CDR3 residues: CASSRGLTNYGYTF. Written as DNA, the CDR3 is TGTGCCAGCAGCAGGGGCCTTACTAACTATGGCTACACCTTC. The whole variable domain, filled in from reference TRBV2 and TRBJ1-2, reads EPEVTQTPSHQVTQMGQEVILRCVPISNHLYFYWYRQILGQKVEFLVSFYNNEISEKSEIFDDQFSVERPDGSNFTLKIRSTKLEDSAMYFCASSRGLTNYGYTFGSGTRLTVV.

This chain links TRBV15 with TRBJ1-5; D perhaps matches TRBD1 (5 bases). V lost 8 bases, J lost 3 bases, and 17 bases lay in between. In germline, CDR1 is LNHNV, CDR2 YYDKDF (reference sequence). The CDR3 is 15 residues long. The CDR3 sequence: CATRPRGGVNQPQHF. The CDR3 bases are TGTGCCACCCGACCCCGCGGGGGAGTCAATCAGCCCCAGCATTTT.

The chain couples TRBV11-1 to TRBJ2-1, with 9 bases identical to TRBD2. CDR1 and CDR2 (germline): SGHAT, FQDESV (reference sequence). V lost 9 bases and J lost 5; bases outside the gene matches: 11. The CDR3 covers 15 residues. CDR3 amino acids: CASTPGTSTHNEQFF. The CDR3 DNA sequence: TGTGCCAGTACTCCCGGGACTAGCACCCACAATGAGCAGTTCTTC.

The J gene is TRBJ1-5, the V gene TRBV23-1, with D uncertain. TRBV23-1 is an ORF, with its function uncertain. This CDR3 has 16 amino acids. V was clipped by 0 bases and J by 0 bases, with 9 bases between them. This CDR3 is CASSQSINISNQPQHF. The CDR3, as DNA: TGCGCCAGCAGTCAATCGATCAATATTAGCAATCAGCCCCAGCATTTT.

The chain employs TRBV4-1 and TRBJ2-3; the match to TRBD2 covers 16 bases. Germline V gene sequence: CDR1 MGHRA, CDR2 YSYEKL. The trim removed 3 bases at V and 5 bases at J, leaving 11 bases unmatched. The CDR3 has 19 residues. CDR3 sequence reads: CASSHPGLAGGPDKDTQYF. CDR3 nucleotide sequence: TGCGCCAGCAGCCACCCGGGACTAGCGGGAGGGCCGGACAAAGATACGCAGTATTTT.

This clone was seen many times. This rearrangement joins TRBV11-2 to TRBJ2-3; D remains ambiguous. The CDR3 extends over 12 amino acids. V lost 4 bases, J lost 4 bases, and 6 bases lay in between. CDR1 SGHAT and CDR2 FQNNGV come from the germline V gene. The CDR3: CASSSASDTQYF. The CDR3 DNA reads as TGTGCCAGCAGCTCCGCCTCAGATACGCAGTATTTT.

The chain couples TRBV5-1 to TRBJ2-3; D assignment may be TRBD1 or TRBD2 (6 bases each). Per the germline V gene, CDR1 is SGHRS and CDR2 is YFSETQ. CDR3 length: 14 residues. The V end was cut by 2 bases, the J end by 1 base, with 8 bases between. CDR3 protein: CASSFGGRTDTQYF. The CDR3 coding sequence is TGCGCCAGCAGCTTCGGGGGCCGCACAGATACGCAGTATTTT.

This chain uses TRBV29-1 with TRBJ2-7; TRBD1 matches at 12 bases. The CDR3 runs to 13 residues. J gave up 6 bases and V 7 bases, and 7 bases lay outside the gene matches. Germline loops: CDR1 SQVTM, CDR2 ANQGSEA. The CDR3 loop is CSAYRDRGREQYF. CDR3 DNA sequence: TGCAGCGCATACCGGGACAGGGGGCGCGAGCAGTACTTC.

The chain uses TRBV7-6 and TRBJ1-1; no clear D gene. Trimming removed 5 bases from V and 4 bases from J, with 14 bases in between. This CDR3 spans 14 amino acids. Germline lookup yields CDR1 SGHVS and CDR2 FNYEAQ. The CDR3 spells CASSPAGVGTEAFF. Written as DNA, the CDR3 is TGTGCCAGCAGCCCTGCCGGGGTCGGCACTGAAGCTTTCTTT. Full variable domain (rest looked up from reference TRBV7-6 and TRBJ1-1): GAGVSQSPRYKVTKRGQDVALRCDPISGHVSLYWYRQALGQGPEFLTYFNYEAQQDKSGLPNDRFSAERPEGSISTLTIQRTEQRDSAMYRCASSPAGVGTEAFFGQGTRLTVV.

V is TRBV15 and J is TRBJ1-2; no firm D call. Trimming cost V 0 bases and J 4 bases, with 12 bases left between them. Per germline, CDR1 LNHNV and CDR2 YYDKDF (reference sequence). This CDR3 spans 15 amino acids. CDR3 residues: CATSRDSSGSYGYTF. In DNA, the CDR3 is TGTGCCACCAGCAGAGATAGTAGTGGGTCCTATGGCTACACCTTC.

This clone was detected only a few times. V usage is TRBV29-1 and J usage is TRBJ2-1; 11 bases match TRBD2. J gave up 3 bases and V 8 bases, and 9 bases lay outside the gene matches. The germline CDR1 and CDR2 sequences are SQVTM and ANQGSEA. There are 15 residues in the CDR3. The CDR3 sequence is CSYGTSGRVYNEQFF. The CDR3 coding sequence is TGCAGCTACGGGACTAGCGGTCGGGTCTACAATGAGCAGTTCTTC.

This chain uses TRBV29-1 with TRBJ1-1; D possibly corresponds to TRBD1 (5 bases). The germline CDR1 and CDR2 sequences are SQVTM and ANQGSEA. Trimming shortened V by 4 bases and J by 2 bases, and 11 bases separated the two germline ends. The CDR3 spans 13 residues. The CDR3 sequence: CSVAVGLNTEAFF. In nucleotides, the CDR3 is TGCAGCGTTGCGGTGGGGCTCAACACTGAAGCTTTCTTT.

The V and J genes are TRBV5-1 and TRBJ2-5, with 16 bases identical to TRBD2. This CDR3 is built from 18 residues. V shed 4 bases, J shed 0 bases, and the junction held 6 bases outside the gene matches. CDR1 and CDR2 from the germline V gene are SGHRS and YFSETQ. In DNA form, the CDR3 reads TGCGCCAGCAGCACGGGACTAGCGGGAGGGCGGTACCAAGAGACCCAGTACTTC. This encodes CASSTGLAGGRYQETQYF.

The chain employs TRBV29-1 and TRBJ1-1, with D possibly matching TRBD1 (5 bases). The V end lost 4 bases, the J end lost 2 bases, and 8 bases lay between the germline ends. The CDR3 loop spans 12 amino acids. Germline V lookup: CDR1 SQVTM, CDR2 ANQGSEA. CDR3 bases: TGCAGCGTTGCCAGGGCCAACACTGAAGCTTTCTTT. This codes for CSVARANTEAFF.

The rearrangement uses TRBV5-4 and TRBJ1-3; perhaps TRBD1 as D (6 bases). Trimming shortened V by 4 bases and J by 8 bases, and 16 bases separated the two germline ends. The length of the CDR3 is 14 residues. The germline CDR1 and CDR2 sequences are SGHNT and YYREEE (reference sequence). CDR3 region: CASSTEQGWDTIYF. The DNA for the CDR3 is TGTGCCAGCAGCACCGAACAGGGTTGGGACACCATATATTTT.

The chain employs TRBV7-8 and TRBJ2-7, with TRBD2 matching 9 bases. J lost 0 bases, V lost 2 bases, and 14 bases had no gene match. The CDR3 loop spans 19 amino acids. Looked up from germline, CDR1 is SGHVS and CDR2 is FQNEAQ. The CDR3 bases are TGTGCCAGCAGCTTACCTCGCGGGAGGGAAGGGTACTTCTCCTACGAGCAGTACTTC. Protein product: CASSLPRGREGYFSYEQYF.

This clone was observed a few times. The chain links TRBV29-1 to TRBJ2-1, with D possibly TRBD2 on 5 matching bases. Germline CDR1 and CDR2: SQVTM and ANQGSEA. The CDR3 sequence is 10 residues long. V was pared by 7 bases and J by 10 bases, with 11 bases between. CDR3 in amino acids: CSAEGGEQFF. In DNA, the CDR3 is TGCAGCGCCGAAGGCGGGGAGCAGTTCTTC.

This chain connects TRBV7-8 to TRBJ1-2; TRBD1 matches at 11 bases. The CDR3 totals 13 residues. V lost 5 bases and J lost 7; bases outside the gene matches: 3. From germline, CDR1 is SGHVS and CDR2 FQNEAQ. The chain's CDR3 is CASSAGTGGGYTF. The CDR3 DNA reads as TGTGCCAGCAGCGCCGGGACAGGGGGTGGCTACACCTTC. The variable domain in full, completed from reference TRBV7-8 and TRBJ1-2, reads GAGVSQSPRYKVAKRGQDVALRCDPISGHVSLFWYQQALGQGPEFLTYFQNEAQLDKSGLPSDRFFAERPEGSVSTLKIQRTQQEDSAVYLCASSAGTGGGYTFGSGTRLTVV.

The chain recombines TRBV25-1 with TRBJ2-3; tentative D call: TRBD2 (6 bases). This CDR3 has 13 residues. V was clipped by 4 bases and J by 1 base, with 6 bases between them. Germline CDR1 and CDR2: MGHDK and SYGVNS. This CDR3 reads CASSGGGTDTQYF. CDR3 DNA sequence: TGTGCCAGCAGTGGGGGGGGCACAGATACGCAGTATTTT.

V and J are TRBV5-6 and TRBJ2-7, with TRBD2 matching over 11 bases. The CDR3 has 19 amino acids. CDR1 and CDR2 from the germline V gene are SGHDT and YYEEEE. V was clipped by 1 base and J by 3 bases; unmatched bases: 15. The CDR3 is CASSLYVGTSGSIGYEQYF. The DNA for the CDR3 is TGTGCCAGCAGCTTGTACGTGGGAACTAGCGGGAGTATAGGCTACGAGCAGTACTTC.

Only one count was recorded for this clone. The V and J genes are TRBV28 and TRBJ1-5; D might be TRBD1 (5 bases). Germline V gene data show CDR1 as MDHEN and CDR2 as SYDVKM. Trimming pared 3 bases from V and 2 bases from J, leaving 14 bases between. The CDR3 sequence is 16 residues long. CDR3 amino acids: CASSLPGSVGNQPQHF. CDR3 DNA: TGTGCCAGCAGTTTGCCAGGGTCCGTTGGCAATCAGCCCCAGCATTTT.

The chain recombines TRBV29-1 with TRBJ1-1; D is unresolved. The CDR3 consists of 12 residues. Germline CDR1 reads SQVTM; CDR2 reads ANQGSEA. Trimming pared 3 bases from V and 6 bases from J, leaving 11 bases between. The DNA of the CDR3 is TGCAGCGTTGATGGCGAGTTCGCTGAAGCTTTCTTT. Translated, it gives CSVDGEFAEAFF. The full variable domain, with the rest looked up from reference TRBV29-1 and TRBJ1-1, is SAVISQKPSRDICQRGTSLTIQCQVDSQVTMMFWYRQQPGQSLTLIATANQGSEATYESGFVIDKFPISRPNLTFSTLTVSNMSPEDSSIYLCSVDGEFAEAFFGQGTRLTVV.

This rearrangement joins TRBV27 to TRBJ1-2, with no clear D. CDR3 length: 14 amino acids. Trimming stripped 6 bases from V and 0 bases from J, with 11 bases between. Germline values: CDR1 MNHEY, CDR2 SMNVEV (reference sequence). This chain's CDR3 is CASRKAPPNYGYTF. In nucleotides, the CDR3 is TGTGCCAGCAGAAAGGCTCCTCCTAACTATGGCTACACCTTC.

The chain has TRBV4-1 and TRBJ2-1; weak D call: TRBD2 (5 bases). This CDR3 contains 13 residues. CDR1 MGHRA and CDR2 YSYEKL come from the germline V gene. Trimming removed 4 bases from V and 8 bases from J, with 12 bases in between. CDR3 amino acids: CASSLLAPDEQFF. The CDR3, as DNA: TGCGCCAGCAGCCTTCTAGCTCCCGATGAGCAGTTCTTC.

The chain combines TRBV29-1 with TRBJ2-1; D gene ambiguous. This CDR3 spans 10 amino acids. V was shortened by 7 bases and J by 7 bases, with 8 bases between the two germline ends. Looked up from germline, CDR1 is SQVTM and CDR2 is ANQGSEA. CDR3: CSGGGNEQFF. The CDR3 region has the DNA TGCAGCGGGGGTGGTAATGAGCAGTTCTTC.

CDR3 in DNA: TGCGCCAGCAGCACTTGGGGCGACGACAGGAATACGCAGTATTTT. Protein product: CASSTWGDDRNTQYF. The J gene is TRBJ2-3, the V gene TRBV5-1; D is perhaps TRBD1 (6 bases). The length of the CDR3 is 15 residues. CDR1 and CDR2 from the germline V gene are SGHRS and YFSETQ. V lost 4 bases to trimming and J lost 7 bases, with 19 bases between them.

Here the CDR3 DNA reads TGTGCCTTTTCAGGGGTCACTGAAGCTTTCTTT. Its translation is CAFSGVTEAFF. The rearrangement links TRBV30 to TRBJ1-1; D might be TRBD1 (6 bases). Trimming took off 7 bases at V and 4 bases at J, with 10 bases between the two ends. The CDR3 loop spans 11 amino acids. The germline V gene has CDR1 GTSNPN and CDR2 SVGIG (reference sequence).

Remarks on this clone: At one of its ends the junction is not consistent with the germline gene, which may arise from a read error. Written as DNA, the CDR3 is TGCAGCGTACAGGGGTCGGGCACAGGTACGCAGTATTTT. Its translation: CSVQGSGTGTQYF. The chain recombines TRBV29-1 with TRBJ2-3; 7 bases fit TRBD1. The CDR3 contains 13 residues. Per the germline V gene, CDR1 is SQVTM and CDR2 is ANQGSEA.